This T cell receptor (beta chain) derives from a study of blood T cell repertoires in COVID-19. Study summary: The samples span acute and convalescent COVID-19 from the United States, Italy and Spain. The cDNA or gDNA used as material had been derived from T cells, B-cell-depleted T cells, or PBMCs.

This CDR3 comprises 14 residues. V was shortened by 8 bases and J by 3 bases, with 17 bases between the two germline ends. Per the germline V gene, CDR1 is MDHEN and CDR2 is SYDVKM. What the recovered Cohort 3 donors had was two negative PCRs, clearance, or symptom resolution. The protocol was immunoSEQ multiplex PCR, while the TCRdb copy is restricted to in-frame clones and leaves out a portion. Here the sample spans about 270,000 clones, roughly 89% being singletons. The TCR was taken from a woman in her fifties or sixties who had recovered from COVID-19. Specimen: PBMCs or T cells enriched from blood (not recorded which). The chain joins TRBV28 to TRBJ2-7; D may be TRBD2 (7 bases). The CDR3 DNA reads TGTGCCAGCGCACCGGGGGGCCAGAACTACGAGCAGTACTTC. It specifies CASAPGGQNYEQYF.